This passage covers 24 T cell receptor beta chains from one sample sequenced in a study of blood T cell repertoires in COVID-19. Data came from immunoSEQ multiplex PCR; TCRdb stores just in-frame clones and leaves some out. The data contain around 89,000 clones, 70% to 90% of them singletons. Sequenced: peripheral blood. The receptors were gathered from a man between 45 and 60 years old with acute or convalescent COVID-19.

The rearrangement uses TRBV4-1 and TRBJ1-1, with D tentatively TRBD1 (5 bases). The length of the CDR3 is 17 residues. Trimming pared 0 bases from V and 1 base from J, leaving 15 bases between. Germline CDR1 reads MGHRA; CDR2 reads YSYEKL. The CDR3 coding sequence is TGCGCCAGCAGCCAAGATCCTTCAGGGCGGAGGAACACTGAAGCTTTCTTT. Protein: CASSQDPSGRRNTEAFF.

This clone has more than one count but fewer than ten. The chain uses TRBV6-5 and TRBJ1-2; 8 bases map to TRBD1. The CDR3 is 16 residues long. V trimming: 2 bases; J trimming: 6 bases; junction bases outside the gene matches: 11. Germline V gene lookup returns CDR1 MNHEY and CDR2 SVGAGI. CDR3 DNA: TGTGCCAGCAGTTACGGGAGGAGGACAGGGTTAAATGGCTACACCTTC. It encodes CASSYGRRTGLNGYTF.

The chain carries TRBV5-1 and TRBJ1-3, with D hard to call. V was shortened by 0 bases and J by 0 bases, with 4 bases between the two germline ends. The CDR3 totals 14 residues. Germline V gene lookup returns CDR1 SGHRS and CDR2 YFSETQ. The CDR3 spells CASSLGNSGNTIYF. CDR3 DNA sequence: TGCGCCAGCAGCTTGGGTAACTCTGGAAACACCATATATTTT.

This chain links TRBV12-3 or TRBV12-4 with TRBJ1-5; possibly TRBD1 for D (6 bases). This CDR3 contains 12 residues. V was clipped by 6 bases and J by 7 bases, with 10 bases between them. The CDR3 loop is CASSRGGQPQHF. Written as DNA, the CDR3 is TGTGCCAGCAGCCGGGGGGGCCAGCCCCAGCATTTT.

The rearrangement uses TRBV7-2 and TRBJ2-3; tentative D call: TRBD2 (6 bases). Trimming left V 5 bases short and J 0 bases short, with 18 bases between. Germline CDR1 SGHTA, CDR2 FQGNSA. CDR3 length equals 17 residues. The CDR3 reads CASSPAIEGTSTDTQYF. CDR3 DNA: TGTGCCAGCAGCCCCGCTATCGAGGGGACTAGCACAGATACGCAGTATTTT. The whole variable domain, remainder taken from reference TRBV7-2 and TRBJ2-3, is GAGVSQSPSNKVTEKGKDVELRCDPISGHTALYWYRQSLGQGLEFLIYFQGNSAPDKSGLPSDRFSAERTGGSVSTLTIQRTQQEDSAVYLCASSPAIEGTSTDTQYFGPGTRLTVL.

The CDR3 region is CATSPRTGGGYTF. The DNA for the CDR3 is TGTGCCACCAGCCCCAGAACAGGGGGAGGCTACACCTTC. The chain employs TRBV15 and TRBJ1-2; TRBD1 agrees at 8 bases. This CDR3 spans 13 amino acids. Trimming at V came to 5 bases and at J to 8 bases, leaving 7 bases not matched to a gene. Germline CDR1 is LNHNV and CDR2 is YYDKDF (reference sequence).

Here the CDR3 reads CASSLKASGDPYNEQFF. As DNA, the CDR3 is TGTGCCAGCAGCCTAAAGGCTAGCGGGGATCCCTACAATGAGCAGTTCTTC. V gene TRBV9 combines with J gene TRBJ2-1; 9 bases are a match to TRBD2. The CDR3 consists of 17 residues. CDR1 is SGDLS, CDR2 YYNGEE, per germline. J gave up 2 bases and V 4 bases, and 10 bases lay outside the gene matches.

CDR3 bases: TGTGCCATCAGTGCGGCGGATCCCAAAGATTCACCCCTCCACTTT. Encoded protein: CAISAADPKDSPLHF. V is TRBV10-3 and J is TRBJ1-6; D gene ambiguous. Trimming cost V 4 bases and J 8 bases, with 15 bases left between them. Per germline, CDR1 ENHRY and CDR2 SYGVKD. This CDR3 spans 15 amino acids.

The rearrangement uses TRBV18 and TRBJ1-4; 9 positions match TRBD1. Germline CDR1 reads KGHSH; CDR2 reads LQKENI. CDR3 length: 14 amino acids. Germline trimming cut 2 bases from V and 8 bases from J; bases unmatched to any gene: 3. CDR3 DNA: TGTGCCAGCTCACCAGGGACAGGGAGGGAAAAACTGTTTTTT. Its protein is CASSPGTGREKLFF.

The chain recombines TRBV19 with TRBJ1-2; D possibly corresponds to TRBD1 (6 bases). The CDR3 totals 13 residues. Per the germline V gene, CDR1 is LNHDA and CDR2 is SQIVND (reference sequence). V lost 4 bases, J lost 4 bases, and 10 bases lay in between. CDR3 in DNA: TGTGCCAGTAGTACGACAGGTAGCTATGGCTACACCTTC. It translates to CASSTTGSYGYTF.

The chain couples TRBV9 to TRBJ2-6, with a tentative D call TRBD1 (5 bases). This CDR3 comprises 15 residues. Germline V gene lookup returns CDR1 SGDLS and CDR2 YYNGEE. Trimming took off 6 bases at V and 2 bases at J, with 12 bases between the two ends. The CDR3 protein is CASTYKGTGANVLTF. The CDR3 DNA follows: TGTGCCAGCACCTACAAGGGGACTGGGGCCAACGTCCTGACTTTC.

This chain joins TRBV3-1 (or the pseudogene TRBV3-2) and TRBJ1-1, with 9 bases fitting TRBD1. Germline CDR1 LGHDT, CDR2 YNNKEL (reference sequence). The CDR3 is 15 amino acids. The V segment lost 4 bases and the J segment 3 bases; nucleotides outside the gene matches: 6. CDR3: CASSRQGVLDTEAFF. The CDR3 DNA sequence: TGTGCCAGCAGCCGACAGGGGGTGCTGGACACTGAAGCTTTCTTT.

The chain has TRBV6-1 and TRBJ1-1; 8 bases are shared with TRBD1. CDR3 length: 14 residues. Germline CDR1 MNHNS, CDR2 SASEGT. The V gene end was trimmed by 3 bases and the J gene end by 4 bases; junction bases not matched to a gene: 4. DNA for the CDR3: TGTGCCAGCAGTGAGAGGGACAGGCTCACTGAAGCTTTCTTT. Amino acid sequence: CASSERDRLTEAFF.

V gene TRBV24-1 combines with J gene TRBJ2-3; the D gene is possibly TRBD2 (5 bases). The CDR3 loop spans 15 amino acids. Looked up from germline, CDR1 is KGHDR and CDR2 is SFDVKD. V lost 5 bases and J 8 bases, leaving 19 bases between the germline ends. The CDR3 region is CATSADERTYGTQYF. The CDR3 nucleotides are TGTGCCACCAGTGCCGACGAGCGGACGTACGGTACGCAGTATTTT.

The rearrangement links TRBV19 to TRBJ2-3, with TRBD2 identical over 13 bases. The CDR3 totals 17 residues. V dropped 3 bases and J dropped 3; count of bases not matched to a gene: 6. Germline values: CDR1 LNHDA, CDR2 SQIVND (reference sequence). CDR3 protein: CASSMGLAGIYTDTQYF. CDR3 nucleotide sequence: TGTGCCAGTAGTATGGGACTAGCGGGGATCTATACAGATACGCAGTATTTT.

The chain has TRBV7-8 and TRBJ1-2; D gene uncertain. The length of the CDR3 is 14 residues. Looked up from germline, CDR1 is SGHVS and CDR2 is FQNEAQ. V dropped 0 bases and J dropped 7 bases, with 12 bases sitting between them. The CDR3 DNA is TGTGCCAGCAGCTTAGCTTTCGGGGATGGTGGCTACACCTTC. It yields the protein CASSLAFGDGGYTF.

This rearrangement joins TRBV27 to TRBJ2-7; perhaps TRBD1 as D (7 bases). This CDR3 region has 16 residues. V lost 3 bases, J lost 2 bases, and 17 bases lay in between. Looked up from germline, CDR1 is MNHEY and CDR2 is SMNVEV (reference sequence). CDR3 sequence (DNA): TGTGCCAGCAGTTTCACAGTCTCCAGGGGGGCCTACGAGCAGTACTTC. As protein: CASSFTVSRGAYEQYF.

This chain joins TRBV9 and TRBJ1-3; 7 bases are a match to TRBD1. The CDR3 is 13 residues long. Per the germline V gene, CDR1 is SGDLS and CDR2 is YYNGEE. The J segment lost 4 bases and the V segment lost 4 bases, leaving 2 bases of the junction unmatched. CDR3 sequence reads: CASSQGEGNTIYF. The CDR3 DNA reads as TGTGCCAGCAGCCAGGGGGAGGGAAACACCATATATTTT. The entire variable domain, with the rest obtained from reference TRBV9 and TRBJ1-3, is as follows: DSGVTQTPKHLITATGQRVTLRCSPRSGDLSVYWYQQSLDQGLQFLIQYYNGEERAKGNILERFSAQQFPDLHSELNLSSLELGDSALYFCASSQGEGNTIYFGEGSWLTVV.

The chain recombines TRBV12-3 or TRBV12-4 with TRBJ1-2, with a tentative D call TRBD1 (5 bases). V was cut by 4 bases and J by 8 bases, with 8 bases left in between. This CDR3 region has 11 residues. The CDR3 nucleotides are TGTGCCAGCAGTTCCGGGGGGGGCTACACCTTC. Encoded protein: CASSSGGGYTF.

The chain is built from TRBV30 and TRBJ1-2; D call uncertain. CDR3 length: 12 amino acids. V was trimmed by 5 bases and J by 3 bases, leaving 10 bases between them. In germline, CDR1 is GTSNPN, CDR2 SVGIG (reference sequence). CDR3: CAWYGRDYGYTF. CDR3 sequence (DNA): TGTGCCTGGTACGGGAGAGACTATGGCTACACCTTC.

This clone has only one observation. The rearrangement uses TRBV27 and TRBJ1-5, with D tentatively TRBD1 (6 bases). The CDR3 sequence is 15 residues long. CDR1 MNHEY and CDR2 SMNVEV come from the germline V gene (reference sequence). V lost 0 bases to trimming and J lost 1 base, with 7 bases between them. The CDR3 sequence: CASSLSGASNQPQHF. CDR3 coding DNA: TGTGCCAGCAGTTTATCGGGGGCCAGCAATCAGCCCCAGCATTTT.

This clone was counted between two and nine times. CDR3 amino acids: CASSDGQGHNDEQFF. For the CDR3, the DNA is TGTGCCAGCAGTGATGGACAGGGGCACAATGATGAGCAGTTCTTC. The genes are TRBV2 and TRBJ2-1; TRBD1 aligns across 9 bases. V gave up 3 bases and J gave up 8 bases; unmatched junction bases: 8. The germline V gene has CDR1 SNHLY and CDR2 FYNNEI. The CDR3 contains 15 residues.

This chain joins TRBV7-2 and TRBJ1-2; D is unresolved. The CDR3 has 15 amino acids. V was cut by 8 bases and J by 3 bases, with 19 bases left in between. Germline loops: CDR1 SGHTA, CDR2 FQGNSA. This CDR3 reads CASRLAGTQDYGYTF. CDR3 bases: TGTGCCAGCCGATTAGCGGGTACCCAGGACTATGGCTACACCTTC.

The genes are TRBV7-8 and TRBJ2-5, with D perhaps TRBD2 (6 bases). Trimming took 6 bases from V and 5 from J, leaving 16 bases between them. Germline assignment: CDR1 SGHVS and CDR2 FQNEAQ. This CDR3 is 14 amino acids long. In DNA form, the CDR3 reads TGTGCCAGCAGTCTTAGCGGCGCCGGCGAGACCCAGTACTTC. Its translation: CASSLSGAGETQYF.